This TCR beta chain is drawn from a study of T cell repertoires in cytomegalovirus infection. Study conclusions and caveats: HLA-C-restricted CMV-specific TCR beta clonotypes prevailed in the ex vivo response.

TCRdb analysed the reads with MiXCR anew, one entry per CDR3 protein. The repertoire holds around 180,000 distinct CDR3 sequences, approximately 30% seen once, with under 35% in the top ten. The CDR3 contains 20 residues. Germline-derived CDR1 and CDR2 are SGHTA and FQGNSA. J gave up 0 bases and V 5 bases, and 16 bases lay outside the gene matches. The sample holds many counts of this clonotype. Its antigen is currently unknown. Source material: PBMCs. The J gene is TRBJ1-4, the V gene TRBV7-2, with 9 bases aligning to TRBD1. The TCR comes from a human donor in good health (CMV status not recorded). Some clones in this sample may be carry-over from other donors' samples. DNA for the CDR3: TGTGCCAGCAGCCTGAGACCCGGGACAGGGACTGTTGCAACTAATGAAAAACTGTTTTTT. It yields the protein CASSLRPGTGTVATNEKLFF.